Described below is a single T cell receptor (beta chain) sequence and its context. Its antigen is still unknown. The data derive from a study of siplizumab effects on memory and regulatory T cells. Between the trimmed V and J ends, which lost 2 bases and 8 bases, there was a span of 12 bases. Germline V lookup: CDR1 ENHRY, CDR2 SYGVKD. The CDR3 loop spans 13 amino acids. It was about 100,000 TCR templates that were assayed per sample. Assay: immunoSEQ multiplex PCR; the TCRdb copy retains only in-frame clones and omits some. Found here are some 65,000 clones, 88% of them singletons; the top ten hold roughly 1.7%. Study results and limitations: Memory cells that were CD4+ and unstimulated gave rise to alloreactive sequences, which siplizumab significantly reduced. The mean Treg-derived percentage of mappable alloreactive CD4+ clones was about 71% with siplizumab compared with about 27% in controls.

The V call is TRBV10-3, the J call TRBJ1-1; D might be TRBD1 (6 bases). Sequenced material: Tregs sorted from blood. The receptor comes from a human donor in good health. Here the CDR3 DNA reads TGTGCCATCAGTGAGCTCCGAGGACAGGAAGCTTTCTTT. It encodes CAISELRGQEAFF.